This TCR beta chain originates from a study of regulatory T cells in long-lasting Graves disease. CDR1 is MNHGY and CDR2 is SVAAGI in the germline V gene. This CDR3 contains 12 residues. V lost 2 bases and J lost 6, with 4 bases in between. The TCR beta library used iRepertoire HTBI primers with Arm-PCR amplification of CDR3. In TCRdb, the multiplex PCR reads were re-called with MiXCR into one record per CDR3 protein. Here the sample spans around 360,000 distinct CDR3 sequences, roughly 16% being singletons. Regarding time point: newly diagnosed GD, antithyroid drugs for less than 3 months. Extracted PBMC RNA gave rise to the TCR library. This same sample was also taken into another study, of T cells in Graves' hyperthyroidism and ophthalmopathy. That report notes: The hyperthyroidism was newly diagnosed and had lasted under 2 months; the patients were aged 18 to 65.

The V call is TRBV6-9, the J call TRBJ2-2; D call uncertain. The sample in question was peripheral blood mononuclear cells (PBMCs), obtained at new diagnosis, from a patient treated with antithyroid drugs. The receptor's source is a woman between 18 and 29 years old with Graves disease. CDR3 sequence: CASSYGSGELFF. CDR3 nucleotide sequence: TGTGCCAGCAGTTATGGGTCCGGGGAGCTGTTTTTT.